This TCR beta chain was recovered during a study of cytomegalovirus exposure and HLA in healthy donors. For the study at large: The approximately 130 validation repertoires and the approximately 630 first-cohort repertoires shared a platform, a later analysis reported.

Trimming pared 5 bases from V and 2 bases from J, leaving 16 bases between. Germline V gene lookup returns CDR1 LNHDA and CDR2 SQIVND (reference sequence). This CDR3 is built from 16 residues. Libraries were prepared by immunoSEQ multiplex PCR; TCRdb keeps only in-frame clonotypes and omits some of them. The sample shows approximately 190,000 clones, 75% to 90% of them seen only once. The sequencing input was PBMCs. This sequence joins TRBV19 and TRBJ1-5; D possibly corresponds to TRBD1 (6 bases). The source is a man between 18 and 29 years old in good health and CMV-seropositive. CDR3 loop: CASSGPGGWGNQPQHF. CDR3 nucleotides: TGTGCCAGTAGTGGCCCGGGGGGCTGGGGCAATCAGCCCCAGCATTTT. The whole variable domain, remainder taken from reference TRBV19 and TRBJ1-5, is DGGITQSPKYLFRKEGQNVTLSCEQNLNHDAMYWYRQDPGQGLRLIYYSQIVNDFQKGDIAEGYSVSREKKESFPLTVTSAQKNPTAFYLCASSGPGGWGNQPQHFGDGTRLSIL.